The 28 T cell receptor beta chains in this list originate from one sample, sequenced in a study of T cell responses to AZD1222 COVID-19 vaccine. Profiling relied on immunoSEQ multiplex PCR, and the TCRdb table lists in-frame clones only, not all of them. The table has about 130,000 clones, more than 75% seen once. Material: peripheral blood, obtained on day 0 of AZD1222 vaccination. The receptors derive from an adult in good health.

The V and J genes are TRBV30 and TRBJ2-1; D might be TRBD2 (6 bases). Per germline, CDR1 GTSNPN and CDR2 SVGIG (reference sequence). This CDR3 contains 12 residues. Trimming removed 5 bases from V and 12 bases from J, with 17 bases in between. The CDR3: CAWGRLPGGQFF. CDR3 bases: TGTGCCTGGGGTCGTCTGCCCGGGGGGCAGTTCTTC.

The chain has TRBV2 and TRBJ2-6; D unresolved. V dropped 6 bases and J dropped 4 bases, with 13 bases sitting between them. Germline V gives CDR1 SNHLY, CDR2 FYNNEI. This CDR3 contains 15 residues. Written as DNA, the CDR3 is TGTGCCAGCAGGGCCCTCCTTGGGGGGGCCAACGTCCTGACTTTC. Encoded protein: CASRALLGGANVLTF.

V and J are TRBV19 and TRBJ2-2; a possible D gene is TRBD2 (5 bases). The CDR3 runs to 15 residues. V was clipped by 6 bases and J by 7 bases, with 18 bases between them. Germline V gene sequence: CDR1 LNHDA, CDR2 SQIVND (reference sequence). This chain's CDR3 is CASRARARGVGELFF. The CDR3 nucleotides read TGTGCCAGTAGGGCGAGGGCTAGAGGAGTCGGGGAGCTGTTTTTT.

The count of this clone is one. The DNA of the CDR3 is TGTGCCAGCAGCGTAATTGGGACAGGGGGGCAGTTCTTC. This gives the protein CASSVIGTGGQFF. The gene calls are TRBV9 and TRBJ2-1; 11 nucleotides agree with TRBD1. The CDR3 is 13 amino acids. After removal of 1 base from V and 12 bases from J, the junction contained 3 bases not matched to a gene. Germline values: CDR1 SGDLS, CDR2 YYNGEE. Drawing the rest from reference TRBV9 and TRBJ2-1, the complete variable domain is DSGVTQTPKHLITATGQRVTLRCSPRSGDLSVYWYQQSLDQGLQFLIQYYNGEERAKGNILERFSAQQFPDLHSELNLSSLELGDSALYFCASSVIGTGGQFFGPGTRLTVL.

In this sample, this clone turned up once. The genes are TRBV25-1 and TRBJ1-4, with D tentatively TRBD1 (5 bases). There are 15 residues in the CDR3. Trimming removed 6 bases from V and 8 bases from J, with 19 bases in between. Germline CDR1 MGHDK, CDR2 SYGVNS. The CDR3 region has the DNA TGTGCCAGCAGCCTCACCGGGGGGTCGGGAGAAAAACTGTTTTTT. It translates to CASSLTGGSGEKLFF.

V usage is TRBV27 and J usage is TRBJ1-1; 12 nucleotides match TRBD1. Germline CDR1 and CDR2: MNHEY and SMNVEV (reference sequence). The CDR3 runs 15 residues. Unmatched junction bases numbered 11, after V lost 7 bases and J lost 8 bases. The CDR3 protein is CASILLGTGGREAFF. Here the CDR3 DNA reads TGTGCCAGCATCCTTTTAGGGACAGGGGGCAGAGAAGCTTTCTTT.

In this sample, this clone turned up a few times. The chain recombines TRBV5-1 with TRBJ1-1; D perhaps matches TRBD1 (5 bases). The CDR3 covers 11 residues. Trimming removed 5 bases at V and 3 bases at J, with 5 bases between. The V gene's germline CDR1 is SGHRS and CDR2 YFSETQ. For the CDR3, the DNA is TGCGCCAGCAGGGGGGACACTGAAGCTTTCTTT. Amino acid sequence: CASRGDTEAFF.

This chain connects TRBV13 to TRBJ1-1; weak D call: TRBD1 (5 bases). This CDR3 contains 15 residues. Germline CDR1 PRHDT, CDR2 FYEKMQ (reference sequence). Trimming took 3 bases from V and 5 from J, leaving 16 bases between them. The CDR3 region has the DNA TGTGCCAGCAGCTTCGGGGACCTAGGAGGGACTGAAGCTTTCTTT. It translates to CASSFGDLGGTEAFF.

This rearrangement joins TRBV18 to TRBJ1-2, with D maybe TRBD1 (5 bases). This CDR3 has 13 residues. Trimming took off 3 bases at V and 2 bases at J, with 7 bases between the two ends. Germline loops: CDR1 KGHSH, CDR2 LQKENI. CDR3 loop: CASSPGRNYGYTF. The CDR3 DNA reads as TGTGCCAGCTCACCGGGACGGAACTATGGCTACACCTTC.

The V call is TRBV5-1, the J call TRBJ1-1, with 7 bases identical to TRBD1. The CDR3 covers 14 residues. Losses at the gene ends were 4 bases for V and 6 bases for J; bases not matched to a gene: 9. The V gene's germline CDR1 is SGHRS and CDR2 YFSETQ. The CDR3 DNA reads TGCGCCAGCAGCGCAGGGGGTAGTAAGGCTGAAGCTTTCTTT. This translates into CASSAGGSKAEAFF.

The J gene is TRBJ2-7, the V gene TRBV6-5; D possibly corresponds to TRBD1 (6 bases). This CDR3 comprises 15 residues. Trimming took off 7 bases at V and 0 bases at J, with 16 bases between the two ends. The germline V gene encodes CDR1 MNHEY and CDR2 SVGAGI. As DNA, the CDR3 is TGTGCCAGCAATCGACAGGCGAAGGGCTCCTACGAGCAGTACTTC. Its translation is CASNRQAKGSYEQYF.

This clone has a single count. V usage is TRBV19 and J usage is TRBJ2-1, with D tentatively TRBD2 (6 bases). CDR1 and CDR2 from the germline V gene are LNHDA and SQIVND (reference sequence). Trimming cost V 10 bases and J 0 bases, with 16 bases left between them. CDR3 length: 15 amino acids. The chain's CDR3 is CATRAAGGSYNEQFF. The CDR3 region has the DNA TGTGCCACTAGAGCCGCCGGGGGCTCCTACAATGAGCAGTTCTTC.

The genes are TRBV3-1 (or the pseudogene TRBV3-2) and TRBJ2-1, with unresolved D. In germline, CDR1 is LGHDT, CDR2 YNNKEL (reference sequence). V was clipped by 5 bases and J by 10 bases, with 12 bases between them. This CDR3 is built from 12 residues. The CDR3 nucleotides are TGTGCCAGCAGCGATAGCACCGGAGAGCAGTTCTTC. This gives the protein CASSDSTGEQFF.

The rearrangement uses TRBV24-1 and TRBJ2-2; D possibly corresponds to TRBD2 (5 bases). Germline CDR1 reads KGHDR; CDR2 reads SFDVKD. Trimming shortened V by 4 bases and J by 8 bases, and 10 bases separated the two germline ends. The CDR3 has 13 residues. CDR3: CATSERVGGELFF. CDR3 nucleotide sequence: TGTGCCACCAGTGAGCGGGTCGGGGGGGAGCTGTTTTTT.

The chain has TRBV28 and TRBJ1-1, with TRBD1 as a possible D gene (6 bases). The V gene lost 5 bases and the J gene lost 2 bases, with 12 bases spanning the gap. The CDR3 totals 14 residues. Germline loops: CDR1 MDHEN, CDR2 SYDVKM. The CDR3: CASSVQGRNTEAFF. The CDR3 coding sequence is TGTGCCAGCAGTGTTCAGGGGAGAAACACTGAAGCTTTCTTT.

This clone has more than one count but fewer than ten. The chain carries TRBV28 and TRBJ1-1; D gene ambiguous. The CDR3 sequence is 14 residues long. Germline CDR1 and CDR2: MDHEN and SYDVKM. V gave up 1 base and J gave up 7 bases, with 13 bases separating them. In nucleotides, the CDR3 is TGTGCCAGCAGTTTATTGCAAAGAGGAGGTGAAGCTTTCTTT. Translating gives CASSLLQRGGEAFF.

This chain links TRBV7-8 with TRBJ1-5; D possibly corresponds to TRBD1 (5 bases). There are 17 residues in the CDR3. Germline assignment: CDR1 SGHVS and CDR2 FQNEAQ. The ends were cut back, 2 bases at V and 3 bases at J, with 17 bases in the middle. The CDR3 loop is CASSLREQERNNQPQHF. DNA of the CDR3: TGTGCCAGCAGCTTAAGGGAACAGGAAAGAAACAATCAGCCCCAGCATTTT.

The chain employs TRBV5-5 and TRBJ1-5; D gene unclear. There are 12 residues in the CDR3. The germline V gene encodes CDR1 SGHKS and CDR2 YYEKEE (reference sequence). The V end lost 1 base, the J end lost 5 bases, and 4 bases lay between the germline ends. The CDR3 DNA reads as TGTGCCAGCAGCTTGAACGATCAGCCCCAGCATTTT. It encodes CASSLNDQPQHF.

This clone was seen a few times. The rearrangement links TRBV30 to TRBJ1-4; TRBD1 might be the D (5 bases). Between the trimmed V and J ends, which lost 0 bases and 8 bases, there was a span of 13 bases. The CDR3 has 14 residues. Per germline, CDR1 GTSNPN and CDR2 SVGIG (reference sequence). This chain's CDR3 is CAWSVSGGLEKLFF. The DNA of the CDR3 is TGTGCCTGGAGTGTATCCGGGGGTTTGGAAAAACTGTTTTTT.

The rearrangement uses TRBV3-1 (or the pseudogene TRBV3-2) and TRBJ1-2, with TRBD1 matching over 7 bases. Germline V gives CDR1 LGHDT, CDR2 YNNKEL (reference sequence). The trim removed 5 bases at V and 8 bases at J, leaving 14 bases unmatched. This CDR3 contains 15 residues. DNA for the CDR3: TGTGCCAGCAGCAAACTGGACAGGATGGTAGTCGGCTACACCTTC. This encodes CASSKLDRMVVGYTF.

The J gene is TRBJ1-5, the V gene TRBV18; TRBD1 aligns across 8 bases. The germline V gene has CDR1 KGHSH and CDR2 LQKENI. The CDR3 spans 14 residues. J gave up 9 bases and V 1 base, and 5 bases lay outside the gene matches. The CDR3 DNA follows: TGTGCCAGCTCACCACTGAGACAGGGGCGGCCCCAGCATTTT. Residues: CASSPLRQGRPQHF.

The rearrangement joins TRBV19 to TRBJ2-7; D perhaps matches TRBD1 (6 bases). Trimming removed 5 bases from V and 3 bases from J, with 17 bases in between. The germline gives CDR1 LNHDA, CDR2 SQIVND (reference sequence). This CDR3 has 15 amino acids. The CDR3 region is CASSGNDRSIYEQYF. In DNA form, the CDR3 reads TGTGCCAGTAGTGGAAACGACAGGAGCATCTACGAGCAGTACTTC.

This sequence joins TRBV6-5 and TRBJ1-1; D is undetermined. This CDR3 is 11 amino acids long. Looked up from germline, CDR1 is MNHEY and CDR2 is SVGAGI. V shed 7 bases and J shed 7 bases, with 10 bases lying between them. The DNA of the CDR3 is TGTGCCAGCACTCTAGGCGGTGAAGCTTTCTTT. Residues: CASTLGGEAFF.

V is TRBV6-5 and J is TRBJ2-7; possible D gene TRBD1, 6 bases. Germline V CDR1 and CDR2: MNHEY, SVGAGI. CDR3 length: 15 amino acids. The V and J ends lost 6 bases and 0 bases respectively, with 15 bases between them. CDR3 DNA: TGTGCCAGCAGCCCGGGACAAGTATACTCCTACGAGCAGTACTTC. Protein: CASSPGQVYSYEQYF.

This chain uses TRBV4-1 with TRBJ1-1, with D uncertain. This CDR3 is 14 amino acids long. Germline V gives CDR1 MGHRA, CDR2 YSYEKL. Deletions cut 5 bases from V and 3 bases from J, with 13 bases between. CDR3 sequence: CASSYQGQDTEAFF. The CDR3 DNA follows: TGCGCCAGCAGCTATCAAGGGCAGGACACTGAAGCTTTCTTT.

In its sample, this clone was seen once. The J gene is TRBJ2-1, the V gene TRBV28; a possible D gene is TRBD1 (6 bases). Germline V gene lookup returns CDR1 MDHEN and CDR2 SYDVKM. V lost 2 bases to trimming and J lost 6 bases, with 14 bases between them. CDR3 length equals 15 residues. The CDR3 DNA follows: TGTGCCAGCAGTTTACCAGGGGCCCCCGGCAATGAGCAGTTCTTC. This gives the protein CASSLPGAPGNEQFF.

The count of this clone is one. The chain is built from TRBV19 and TRBJ2-7, with a weak D call TRBD1 (6 bases). The V end lost 5 bases, the J end lost 5 bases, and 16 bases lay between the germline ends. The CDR3 has 14 amino acids. The germline CDR1 and CDR2 sequences are LNHDA and SQIVND (reference sequence). For the CDR3, the DNA is TGTGCCAGTAGTTCTGGACAGCTTCGGCACGAGCAGTACTTC. Protein: CASSSGQLRHEQYF.

The chain is built from TRBV10-3 and TRBJ1-1, with D perhaps TRBD1 (5 bases). The CDR3 covers 19 residues. The germline V gene encodes CDR1 ENHRY and CDR2 SYGVKD. With 0 bases removed from V and 0 bases from J, the gap between germline ends came to 20 bases. The CDR3: CAISESGRRLGILNTEAFF. Written as DNA, the CDR3 is TGTGCCATCAGTGAGTCGGGACGGAGGCTTGGCATATTGAACACTGAAGCTTTCTTT.